The clone carrying this TCR beta chain was recorded a few times. The antigen is undetermined. CDR1 is MGHDK, CDR2 SYGVNS, per germline. The CDR3 covers 14 residues. V dropped 7 bases and J dropped 7 bases, with 14 bases sitting between them. Profiling that covered TCR beta VDJ and CDR3 relied on genomic DNA as its template. TCRdb passed the reads through MiXCR, listing each CDR3 protein once. The table records 150,000 or so distinct CDR3 sequences, about 48% of them present only once. The source of the sample is a study of CD8+CD57+ T cells in acquired aplastic anemia. In patients chosen for sequencing, flow cytometry had shown CD8+CD57+ cell expansion. Study conclusions and caveats: The study identified more than 25 CD8+ CDR3 sequences shared by patients and controls. Statistical testing detected no significant gap in CD8+ Simpson's diversity between patients and controls.

The sequenced sample was sorted CD4+, CD8+, or CD8+CD57+ T cells (not recorded which) from PBMCs. The chain recombines TRBV25-1 with TRBJ1-6, with D possibly being TRBD1 (5 bases). The clonotype was recovered from a human donor with aplastic anemia. This chain's CDR3 is CASTTGTQNSPLHF. DNA for the CDR3: TGTGCCAGCACCACCGGGACTCAAAATTCACCCCTCCACTTT.